A single sample is the source of the 11 T cell receptor beta chains below, sequenced in a study of response to subunit inactivated influenza vaccine. MiXCR, run by TCRdb on the RT-PCR reads, gives a single entry per CDR3 protein. This table holds 500,000 to 600,000 distinct CDR3 sequences, 12% found once. Sequencing used PBMCs from blood, obtained on the day of vaccination. These receptors were obtained from a man aged 50 to 59 who received an inactivated influenza vaccine.

The rearrangement joins TRBV5-1 to TRBJ2-5; D gene ambiguous. The V and J ends lost 3 bases and 2 bases respectively, with 5 bases between them. CDR1 is SGHRS, CDR2 YFSETQ, per germline. The CDR3 runs 12 residues. The CDR3, as DNA: TGCGCCAGCAGCTACAAACAAGAGACCCAGTACTTC. It codes for CASSYKQETQYF.

This clonotype was picked up many times. The rearrangement links TRBV5-1 to TRBJ2-3, with 7 bases aligning to TRBD1. V was clipped by 6 bases and J by 0 bases; unmatched bases: 7. The germline CDR1 and CDR2 sequences are SGHRS and YFSETQ. This CDR3 comprises 15 residues. This chain's CDR3 is CASKPGTASTDTQYF. CDR3 in DNA: TGCGCCAGCAAACCCGGGACAGCCAGCACAGATACGCAGTATTTT.

This clonotype has just a few counts. CDR3: CASSSDPGGGSYNEQFF. The CDR3, as DNA: TGTGCCAGCAGCTCAGACCCGGGGGGCGGGAGTTACAATGAGCAGTTCTTC. The chain joins TRBV11-2 to TRBJ2-1; the D gene is possibly TRBD2 (7 bases). CDR1 is SGHAT and CDR2 is FQNNGV in the germline V gene. V was clipped by 4 bases and J by 4 bases, with 20 bases between them. CDR3 size: 17 residues.

This clonotype appeared many times. The chain recombines TRBV28 with TRBJ1-5; no clear D. The CDR3 totals 15 residues. Germline CDR1 MDHEN, CDR2 SYDVKM. V was pared by 3 bases and J by 5 bases, with 14 bases between. CDR3 in DNA: TGTGCCAGCAGTTTTCGGGGAGTAAGGGATCAGCCCCAGCATTTT. Translating it yields CASSFRGVRDQPQHF.

V is TRBV20-1 and J is TRBJ2-7; 8 nucleotides align to TRBD1. The CDR3 spans 14 residues. Germline loops: CDR1 DFQATT, CDR2 SNEGSKA (reference sequence). V shed 6 bases and J 3 bases; nucleotides not matched to a gene: 10. CDR3 amino acids: CSARRGTGVYEQYF. The CDR3 nucleotides read TGCAGTGCACGGAGGGGGACAGGAGTCTACGAGCAGTACTTC.

This clonotype was counted at least ten times. The chain links TRBV11-2 to TRBJ2-7; 10 nucleotides align to TRBD1. Germline assignment: CDR1 SGHAT and CDR2 FQNNGV. V dropped 3 bases and J dropped 1; count of bases not matched to a gene: 3. The CDR3 is 15 residues long. This CDR3 reads CASSFGQGGSYEQYF. In DNA, the CDR3 is TGTGCCAGCAGCTTTGGACAGGGGGGTTCCTACGAGCAGTACTTC.

The table lists this clonotype with many counts. The rearrangement links TRBV5-1 to TRBJ2-3, with TRBD2 matching 7 bases. The CDR3 covers 15 residues. The junction had 9 bases not matched to a gene; V was cut back by 4 bases and J by 4 bases. In germline, CDR1 is SGHRS, CDR2 YFSETQ. The CDR3 DNA follows: TGCGCCAGCAGCCCCTTAGCGGGTCGCTCAGATACGCAGTATTTT. Translated: CASSPLAGRSDTQYF.

This clonotype has more than one count but fewer than ten. The CDR3 is CASSARQVPGELFF. The CDR3 nucleotides are TGTGCCAGCAGCGCGAGACAGGTACCCGGGGAGCTGTTTTTT. The chain employs TRBV7-2 and TRBJ2-2, with D tentatively TRBD1 (6 bases). Per germline, CDR1 SGHTA and CDR2 FQGNSA. The V end was cut by 5 bases, the J end by 6 bases, with 13 bases between. This CDR3 spans 14 amino acids.

The CDR3 loop is CSVAGAPGVELFF. As DNA, the CDR3 is TGCAGCGTTGCGGGGGCTCCGGGAGTGGAGCTGTTTTTT. The chain combines TRBV29-1 with TRBJ2-2, with D perhaps given as TRBD1 or TRBD2 (6 bases each). The V end was cut by 4 bases, the J end by 10 bases, with 16 bases between. Germline CDR1 and CDR2: SQVTM and ANQGSEA. The CDR3 extends over 13 amino acids.

The chain recombines TRBV5-1 with TRBJ2-5; 8 nucleotides line up with TRBD2. Per the germline V gene, CDR1 is SGHRS and CDR2 is YFSETQ. J lost 1 base, V lost 0 bases, and 5 bases had no gene match. The CDR3 sequence is 16 residues long. The DNA of the CDR3 is TGCGCCAGCAGCTTGGCCCCCGGGGGGGGCCAAGAGACCCAGTACTTC. Its protein product is CASSLAPGGGQETQYF.

CDR3 sequence reads: CASRNPGGGQFF. The DNA for the CDR3 is TGTGCCAGCAGAAATCCGGGTGGTGGGCAGTTCTTC. The chain combines TRBV6-4 with TRBJ2-1; no definite D call. This CDR3 spans 12 amino acids. Trimming took 6 bases from V and 12 from J, leaving 15 bases between them. CDR1 is MRHNA and CDR2 is SNTAGT in the germline V gene.